The sequence of this TCR beta chain was determined in a study of T-cell reconstitution after alpha-beta-depleted transplantation in children. Preparation of the TCRbeta library used unique molecular identifiers. TCRdb ran MiXCR on the PCR reads and lists one entry per CDR3 protein. The top ten clones hold 0.79% of a sample with around 700,000 distinct CDR3 sequences, under 15% of them seen once. Findings of the study overall: Several hundred rapidly expanded clones from non-depleted graft cells reportedly supplied alpha-beta T cells about two months post-transplant. Diversity and T-cell counts at one year after transplant derived mostly from new T cells.

Worth noting for this clonotype: Antigen unknown. This may be a read error, as it is one base from a much larger clone.

The germline V gene encodes CDR1 SEHNR and CDR2 FQNEAQ (reference sequence). The CDR3 is made up of 14 amino acids. The rearrangement joins TRBV7-9 to TRBJ2-1, with TRBD2 identical over 10 bases. The input for sequencing was PBMCs, taken before TCRalphabeta/CD19-depleted stem cell transplant. This clonotype was obtained from a girl aged 2 to 10 with congenital amegakaryocytic thrombocytopenia, due to receive a stem cell transplant. CDR3 region: CASVTGTSDKEQFF. CDR3 DNA: TGTGCCAGCGTGACCGGGACTAGCGACAAAGAGCAGTTCTTC.